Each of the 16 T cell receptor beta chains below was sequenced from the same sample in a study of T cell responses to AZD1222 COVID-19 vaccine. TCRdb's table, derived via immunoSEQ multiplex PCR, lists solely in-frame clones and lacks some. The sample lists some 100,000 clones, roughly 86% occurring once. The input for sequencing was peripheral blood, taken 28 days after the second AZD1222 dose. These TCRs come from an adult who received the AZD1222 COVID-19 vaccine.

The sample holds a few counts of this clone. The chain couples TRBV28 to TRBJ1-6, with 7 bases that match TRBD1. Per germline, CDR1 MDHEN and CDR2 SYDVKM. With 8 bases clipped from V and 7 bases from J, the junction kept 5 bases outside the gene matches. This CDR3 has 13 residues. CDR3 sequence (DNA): TGTGCCAGCCGGGCAGGGGGGAATTCACCCCTCCACTTT. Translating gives CASRAGGNSPLHF.

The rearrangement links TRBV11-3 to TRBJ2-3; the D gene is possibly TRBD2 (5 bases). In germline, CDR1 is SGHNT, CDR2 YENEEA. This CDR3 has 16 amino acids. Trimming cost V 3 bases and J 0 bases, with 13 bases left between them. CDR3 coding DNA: TGTGCCAGCAGCTTTAGCGACGGATCTAGCACAGATACGCAGTATTTT. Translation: CASSFSDGSSTDTQYF.

The CDR3 loop is CSVAGGTATGGSYEQYF. DNA for the CDR3: TGCAGCGTTGCTGGAGGGACAGCGACCGGAGGCTCCTACGAGCAGTACTTC. The gene calls are TRBV29-1 and TRBJ2-7, with D perhaps matching TRBD1 (7 bases). Trimming removed 4 bases from V and 0 bases from J, with 22 bases in between. CDR3 size: 17 residues. CDR1 SQVTM and CDR2 ANQGSEA come from the germline V gene.

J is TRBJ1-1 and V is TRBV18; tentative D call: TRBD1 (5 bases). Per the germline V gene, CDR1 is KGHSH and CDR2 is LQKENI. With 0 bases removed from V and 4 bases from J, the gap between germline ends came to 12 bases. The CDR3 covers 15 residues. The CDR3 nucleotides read TGTGCCAGCTCACCACCTTATCAGGGTTTCACTGAAGCTTTCTTT. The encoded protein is CASSPPYQGFTEAFF.

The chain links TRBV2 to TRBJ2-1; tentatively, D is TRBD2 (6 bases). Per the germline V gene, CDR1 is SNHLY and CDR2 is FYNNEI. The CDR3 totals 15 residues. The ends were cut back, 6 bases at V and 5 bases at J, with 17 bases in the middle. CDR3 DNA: TGTGCCAGCAGAAAACTCCGGGACTTACACAATGAGCAGTTCTTC. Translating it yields CASRKLRDLHNEQFF.

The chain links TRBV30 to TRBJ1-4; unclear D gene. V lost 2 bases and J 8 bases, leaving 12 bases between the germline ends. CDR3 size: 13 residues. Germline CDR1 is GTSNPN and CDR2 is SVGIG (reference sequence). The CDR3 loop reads CAWSSEAGEKLFF. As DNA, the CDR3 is TGTGCCTGGAGTTCAGAGGCTGGGGAAAAACTGTTTTTT.

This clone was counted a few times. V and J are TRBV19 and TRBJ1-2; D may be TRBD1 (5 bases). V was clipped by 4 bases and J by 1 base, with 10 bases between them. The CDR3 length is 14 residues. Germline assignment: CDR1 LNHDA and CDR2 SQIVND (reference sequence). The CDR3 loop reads CASSTRDFNYGYTF. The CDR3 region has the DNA TGTGCCAGTAGTACACGGGACTTTAACTATGGCTACACCTTC.

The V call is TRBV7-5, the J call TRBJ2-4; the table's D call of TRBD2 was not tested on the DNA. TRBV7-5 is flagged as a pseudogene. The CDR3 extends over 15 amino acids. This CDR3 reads CVRSKPREGKNIQYF. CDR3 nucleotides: TGTGTCAGAAGCAAACCCAGGGAGGGCAAAAACATTCAGTACTTC.

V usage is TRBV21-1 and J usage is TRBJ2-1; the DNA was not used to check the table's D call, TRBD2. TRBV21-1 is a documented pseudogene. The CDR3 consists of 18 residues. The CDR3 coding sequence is TGTGCCAGCAGCAAATGGGGTTTTCGGGGGGGGTCGTACAATGAGCAGTTCTTC. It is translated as CASSKWGFRGGSYNEQFF.

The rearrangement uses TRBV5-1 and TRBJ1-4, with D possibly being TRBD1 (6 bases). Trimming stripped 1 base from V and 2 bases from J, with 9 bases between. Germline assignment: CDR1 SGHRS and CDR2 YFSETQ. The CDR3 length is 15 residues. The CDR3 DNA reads TGCGCCAGCAGCTTGTCCGGACAGACTAATGAAAAACTGTTTTTT. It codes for CASSLSGQTNEKLFF.

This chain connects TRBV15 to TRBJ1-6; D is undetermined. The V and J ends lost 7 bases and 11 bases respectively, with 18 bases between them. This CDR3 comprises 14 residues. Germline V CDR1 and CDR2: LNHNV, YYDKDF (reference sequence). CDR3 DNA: TGTGCCACCACCAAGGGCCGGGGAATGACACCCCTCCACTTT. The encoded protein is CATTKGRGMTPLHF.

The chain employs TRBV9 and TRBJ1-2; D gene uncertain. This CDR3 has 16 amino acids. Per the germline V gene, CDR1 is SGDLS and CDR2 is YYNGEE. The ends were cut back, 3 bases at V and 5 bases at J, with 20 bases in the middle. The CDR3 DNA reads TGTGCCAGCAGCGCAACGATTGGAGTCATGGAATATGGCTACACCTTC. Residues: CASSATIGVMEYGYTF.

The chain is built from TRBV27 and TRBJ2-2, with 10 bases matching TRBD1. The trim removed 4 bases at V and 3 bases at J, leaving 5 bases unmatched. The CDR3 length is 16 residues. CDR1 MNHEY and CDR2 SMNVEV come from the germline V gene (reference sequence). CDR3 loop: CASSSGTGDYTGELFF. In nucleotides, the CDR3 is TGTGCCAGCAGTTCCGGGACAGGGGATTACACCGGGGAGCTGTTTTTT.

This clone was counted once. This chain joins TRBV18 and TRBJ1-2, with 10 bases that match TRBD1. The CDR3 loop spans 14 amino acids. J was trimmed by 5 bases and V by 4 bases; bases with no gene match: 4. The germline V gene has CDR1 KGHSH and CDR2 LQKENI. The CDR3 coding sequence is TGTGCCAGCTCACGAGGGACAGGGGATTATGGCTACACCTTC. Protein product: CASSRGTGDYGYTF.

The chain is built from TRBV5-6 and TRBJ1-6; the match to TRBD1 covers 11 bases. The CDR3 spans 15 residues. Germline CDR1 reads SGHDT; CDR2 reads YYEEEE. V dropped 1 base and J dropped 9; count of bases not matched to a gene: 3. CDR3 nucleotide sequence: TGTGCCAGCAGCTTGAGGGGACAGGGGGTTTCACCCCTCCACTTT. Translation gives CASSLRGQGVSPLHF. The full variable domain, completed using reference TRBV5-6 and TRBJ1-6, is DAGVTQSPTHLIKTRGQQVTLRCSPKSGHDTVSWYQQALGQGPQFIFQYYEEEERQRGNFPDRFSGHQFPNYSSELNVNALLLGDSALYLCASSLRGQGVSPLHFGNGTRLTVT.

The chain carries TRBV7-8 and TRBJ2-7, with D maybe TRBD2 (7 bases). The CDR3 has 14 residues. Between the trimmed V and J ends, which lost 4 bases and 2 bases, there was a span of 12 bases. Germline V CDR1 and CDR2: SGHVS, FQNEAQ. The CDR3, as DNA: TGTGCCAGCAGCTCGGCGGGGGCTACCTACGAGCAGTACTTC. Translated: CASSSAGATYEQYF.